The 19 T cell receptor beta chains below all came from one sample that was sequenced in a study of shared clonotypes between healthy human individuals. Terminally differentiated effector memory CD45RA+ cells were excluded from the naive CD8 cells, which were CD45RO-negative and positively selected for CCR7. Sequenced by immunoSEQ multiplex PCR; TCRdb stores in-frame clones only, minus some. This repertoire shows about 2 million clones, about 95% found once; its top ten account for 0.85% to 1.2%. The material sequenced was naive CD8+ T cells sorted from blood. The receptors shown here come from a man between 18 and 35 years old in good health.

CDR3 sequence: CASSEGRGAEEQYF. The DNA of the CDR3 is TGTGCCAGCAGTGAGGGGCGGGGGGCTGAAGAGCAGTACTTC. This chain links TRBV2 with TRBJ2-7, with 8 nucleotides matching TRBD2. The junction had 8 bases not matched to a gene; V was cut back by 3 bases and J by 7 bases. The V gene's germline CDR1 is SNHLY and CDR2 FYNNEI. The CDR3 has 14 residues. Variable domain in full (rest from reference TRBV2 and TRBJ2-7): EPEVTQTPSHQVTQMGQEVILRCVPISNHLYFYWYRQILGQKVEFLVSFYNNEISEKSEIFDDQFSVERPDGSNFTLKIRSTKLEDSAMYFCASSEGRGAEEQYFGPGTRLTVT.

The chain uses TRBV4-1 and TRBJ2-7; tentative D call: TRBD1 (6 bases). V lost 0 bases, J lost 2 bases, and 17 bases lay in between. The germline gives CDR1 MGHRA, CDR2 YSYEKL. The CDR3 loop spans 17 amino acids. The CDR3 reads CASSQDGMPGAAYEQYF. CDR3 bases: TGCGCCAGCAGCCAAGACGGGATGCCAGGGGCGGCCTACGAGCAGTACTTC.

This chain links TRBV5-1 with TRBJ1-3, with 8 bases identical to TRBD1. With V trimmed by 4 bases and J by 0 bases, 6 bases remained unmatched. CDR1 SGHRS and CDR2 YFSETQ come from the germline V gene. This CDR3 spans 16 amino acids. DNA for the CDR3: TGCGCCAGCAGCCCAGGGGGCGACCTCTCTGGAAACACCATATATTTT. This codes for CASSPGGDLSGNTIYF.

The V gene is TRBV19, the J gene TRBJ1-2, with a tentative D call TRBD1 (6 bases). The CDR3 loop spans 18 amino acids. Trimming cost V 11 bases and J 0 bases, with 28 bases left between them. Germline V gene data show CDR1 as LNHDA and CDR2 as SQIVND (reference sequence). The CDR3 DNA reads TGTGCCGCCAGTAGTATAGTACAGGGAGGGATGGCTAACTATGGCTACACCTTC. This gives the protein CAASSIVQGGMANYGYTF.

The rearrangement uses TRBV6-4 and TRBJ2-4; D is undetermined. With 10 bases removed from V and 0 bases from J, the gap between germline ends came to 7 bases. The CDR3 is 12 amino acids. Per the germline V gene, CDR1 is MRHNA and CDR2 is SNTAGT. CDR3 region: CATRAAKNIQYF. DNA of the CDR3: TGTGCCACCCGGGCAGCCAAAAACATTCAGTACTTC.

With regard to this clone: Other DNA variants within this sample encode the same CDR3. The J gene is TRBJ2-7, the V gene TRBV7-9; D gene uncertain. V lost 3 bases and J lost 2, with 5 bases in between. The CDR3 covers 12 residues. Germline-derived CDR1 and CDR2 are SEHNR and FQNEAQ (reference sequence). The chain's CDR3 is CASSLTTYEQYF. The DNA for the CDR3 is TGTGCCAGCAGCTTGACGACCTACGAGCAGTACTTC. Looking up the rest from reference TRBV7-9 and TRBJ2-7 gives the full variable domain: DTGVSQNPRHKITKRGQNVTFRCDPISEHNRLYWYRQTLGQGPEFLTYFQNEAQLEKSRLLSDRFSAERPKGSFSTLEIQRTEQGDSAMYLCASSLTTYEQYFGPGTRLTVT.

The chain combines TRBV15 with TRBJ2-7, with D maybe TRBD1 (6 bases). The CDR3 runs 14 residues. The V gene's germline CDR1 is LNHNV and CDR2 YYDKDF (reference sequence). V lost 0 bases to trimming and J lost 2 bases, with 8 bases between them. The CDR3 nucleotides read TGTGCCACCAGCAGAGATGACAGGACCTACGAGCAGTACTTC. Translated: CATSRDDRTYEQYF.

The chain carries TRBV7-2 and TRBJ1-6; D not certain. The germline CDR1 and CDR2 sequences are SGHTA and FQGNSA. Trimming took 3 bases from V and 4 from J, leaving 7 bases between them. The CDR3 sequence is 14 residues long. The CDR3 DNA follows: TGTGCCAGCAGCTTCGGGCCTTATAATTCACCCCTCCACTTT. Translating it yields CASSFGPYNSPLHF.

Written as DNA, the CDR3 is TGTGCCAGCAGTTTATCGGGGGTCGCGGGGTGGGACGAGCAGTACTTC. It yields the protein CASSLSGVAGWDEQYF. The genes are TRBV27 and TRBJ2-7; tentatively, D is TRBD2 (6 bases). V was pared by 0 bases and J by 5 bases, with 17 bases between. CDR1 is MNHEY and CDR2 is SMNVEV in the germline V gene (reference sequence). The CDR3 is 16 residues long.

The chain employs TRBV6-1 and TRBJ1-2; D perhaps matches TRBD1 (6 bases). The CDR3 consists of 16 residues. Trimming took 1 base from V and 3 from J, leaving 15 bases between them. The germline gives CDR1 MNHNS, CDR2 SASEGT. The CDR3 spells CASSEDYGGGHYGYTF. For the CDR3, the DNA is TGTGCCAGCAGTGAAGACTACGGGGGCGGACACTATGGCTACACCTTC.

The chain links TRBV6-5 to TRBJ2-7; TRBD1 might be the D (6 bases). The germline gives CDR1 MNHEY, CDR2 SVGAGI. V lost 6 bases to trimming and J lost 3 bases, with 18 bases between them. CDR3 size: 15 residues. CDR3 nucleotides: TGTGCCAGCAGCCCTATGCCAGGGGACGTCTACGAGCAGTACTTC. Residues: CASSPMPGDVYEQYF.

The chain links TRBV11-2 to TRBJ2-7; 7 bases map to TRBD2. Trimming took 1 base from V and 5 from J; bases not matched to a gene: 8. The CDR3 is 15 residues long. Germline V lookup: CDR1 SGHAT, CDR2 FQNNGV. The CDR3 region has the DNA TGTGCCAGCAGCTTAGTGGCGGGAGCCGTGAACGAGCAGTACTTC. This encodes CASSLVAGAVNEQYF.

J is TRBJ2-7 and V is TRBV4-3; the D call may be TRBD1 or TRBD2 (7 bases each). Germline assignment: CDR1 LGHNA and CDR2 YSLEER. The CDR3 has 15 residues. The V and J ends lost 5 bases and 1 base respectively, with 15 bases between them. The CDR3 region is CASSWSGDRSYEQYF. Here the CDR3 DNA reads TGCGCCAGCAGCTGGAGCGGGGACAGATCCTACGAGCAGTACTTC.

The J gene is TRBJ2-7, the V gene TRBV10-3; D is unclear. Germline CDR1 reads ENHRY; CDR2 reads SYGVKD. The V end lost 4 bases, the J end lost 2 bases, and 9 bases lay between the germline ends. The CDR3 is 13 amino acids. CDR3 loop: CAISVSSAYEQYF. The CDR3 bases are TGTGCCATCAGTGTTTCCTCTGCCTACGAGCAGTACTTC.

The chain employs TRBV5-4 and TRBJ2-5; D may be TRBD1 (5 bases). Deletions cut 2 bases from V and 3 bases from J, with 11 bases between. CDR3 length: 14 amino acids. The germline gives CDR1 SGHNT, CDR2 YYREEE (reference sequence). CDR3 coding DNA: TGTGCCAGCAGCTTAGGCAGGGCAAAAGAGACCCAGTACTTC. Its protein product is CASSLGRAKETQYF.

CDR3 amino acids: CASSFKPPRGSSYEQYF. CDR3 bases: TGTGCCAGCAGCTTTAAACCACCCCGGGGCAGCTCCTACGAGCAGTACTTC. The chain joins TRBV7-9 to TRBJ2-7; either TRBD1 or TRBD2 may fit D (5 bases each). This CDR3 region has 17 residues. Germline loops: CDR1 SEHNR, CDR2 FQNEAQ (reference sequence). V was cut by 3 bases and J by 0 bases, with 18 bases left in between.

The gene calls are TRBV27 and TRBJ2-1, with D perhaps matching TRBD2 (7 bases). The germline gives CDR1 MNHEY, CDR2 SMNVEV (reference sequence). Trimming pared 5 bases from V and 9 bases from J, leaving 20 bases between. This CDR3 is built from 15 residues. This chain's CDR3 is CASSPSLGGAVEQFF. CDR3 bases: TGTGCCAGCAGTCCTTCCCTAGGGGGGGCCGTTGAGCAGTTCTTC.

J is TRBJ2-5 and V is TRBV10-1; 13 positions match TRBD2. The germline V gene encodes CDR1 WNHNN and CDR2 SYGVQD (reference sequence). This CDR3 is 16 amino acids long. The V segment lost 3 bases and the J segment 3 bases; nucleotides outside the gene matches: 4. The CDR3 bases are TGCGCCAGCAGTGACCCCGGACTAGCGGGGGAAGAGACCCAGTACTTC. Protein product: CASSDPGLAGEETQYF.

The chain carries TRBV27 and TRBJ2-3; D is ambiguous. CDR1 is MNHEY, CDR2 SMNVEV, per germline (reference sequence). CDR3 length: 14 residues. V was pared by 3 bases and J by 4 bases, with 11 bases between. The CDR3: CASSFLNRADTQYF. CDR3 DNA: TGTGCCAGCAGTTTCCTAAACAGAGCAGATACGCAGTATTTT.